This T cell receptor beta chain was obtained from a study of T cells after yellow fever vaccination. TCRdb itself ran the 5' RACE reads through MiXCR, one entry per CDR3 protein. The sample contains 250,000 or so distinct CDR3 sequences, approximately 3.6% of which appear only once. This CDR3 has 18 residues. The V segment lost 8 bases and the J segment 6 bases; nucleotides outside the gene matches: 19. Study-wide points: Detected again after the booster were most primary-vaccination clones, at 95% to 98% CD4 and about 89% CD8. Of the clonotypes, a small share occurred in both CD4 and CD8 compartments. The secondary response peaked faster, at day 5 versus 15, but was weaker.

A word on this clonotype: Its target is not known. A much bigger clone sits one base away, suggesting this may be a read error.

The chain carries TRBV12-3 or TRBV12-4 and TRBJ2-2, with 9 nucleotides matching TRBD1. The sample here was PBMCs, taken 15 days after the yellow fever booster vaccination. The TCR originated in a man younger than 30 who received the YFV17D yellow fever vaccine. The CDR3 sequence is CASCPRDRAFHRPGELFF. DNA for the CDR3: TGTGCCAGCTGTCCCAGGGACAGGGCGTTTCACCGTCCCGGGGAGCTGTTTTTT.